These 26 T cell receptor beta chains came from one sample sequenced in a study of vaccination effects on CD4 cells after COVID-19. Clones were sequenced by immunoSEQ multiplex PCR, and TCRdb holds only the in-frame ones, with some missing. This sample has 25,000 to 40,000 clones, with approximately 60% found just once. Expansion of antigen-specific CD4+ T cells with viral peptide pools was carried out by the ViraFEST assay before sequencing. The culture ran for approximately nine days before CD4+ T cells were isolated. As their vaccination, participants received two doses of either BNT162b2 or mRNA-1273. No antigen is known for these receptors. The sequencing used CD4+ T cells from PBMCs cultured with SARS-CoV-2 spike peptides, collected after COVID-19 vaccination. Receptors were obtained from a human donor who received a COVID-19 vaccine.

The CDR3 nucleotides are TGTGCCAGCAGCTTACAGACCTACAATGAGCAGTTCTTC. Its protein product is CASSLQTYNEQFF. The chain couples TRBV11-3 to TRBJ2-1; D not resolved. CDR1 is SGHNT and CDR2 is YENEEA in the germline V gene. CDR3 length: 13 residues. Trimming took 2 bases from V and 2 from J, leaving 4 bases between them.

The rearrangement uses TRBV7-8 and TRBJ1-3, with D hard to call. V lost 2 bases to trimming and J lost 0 bases, with 14 bases between them. CDR3 size: 17 residues. Germline CDR1 reads SGHVS; CDR2 reads FQNEAQ. The CDR3 DNA sequence: TGTGCCAGCAGCTTAATGACCAGGCCGGTCTCTGGAAACACCATATATTTT. As protein: CASSLMTRPVSGNTIYF. Combining the CDR3 with reference TRBV7-8 and TRBJ1-3 gives the whole variable domain GAGVSQSPRYKVAKRGQDVALRCDPISGHVSLFWYQQALGQGPEFLTYFQNEAQLDKSGLPSDRFFAERPEGSVSTLKIQRTQQEDSAVYLCASSLMTRPVSGNTIYFGEGSWLTVV.

This clone occurred once. The chain joins TRBV19 to TRBJ2-5, with 8 bases matching TRBD2. The junction had 9 bases not matched to a gene; V was cut back by 5 bases and J by 1 base. The CDR3 length is 16 residues. CDR1 and CDR2 from the germline V gene are LNHDA and SQIVND (reference sequence). The CDR3 is CASSSRGGLGQETQYF. CDR3 bases: TGTGCCAGTAGTTCTCGGGGGGGCCTAGGCCAAGAGACCCAGTACTTC.

The V gene is TRBV10-2, the J gene TRBJ1-2; 8 bases fit TRBD1. The CDR3 spans 14 residues. With 7 bases clipped from V and 7 bases from J, the junction kept 11 bases outside the gene matches. Germline V CDR1 and CDR2: WSHSY, SAAADI. Here the CDR3 DNA reads TGCGCCAGCAAAGAACTTCAGGGGGCGTTTGGCTACACCTTC. Residues: CASKELQGAFGYTF.

The rearrangement uses TRBV29-1 and TRBJ1-1; unclear D gene. CDR1 and CDR2 from the germline V gene are SQVTM and ANQGSEA. The CDR3 is 14 amino acids. Trimming removed 0 bases at V and 0 bases at J, with 8 bases between. The CDR3 bases are TGCAGCGTTGAAGAAGCCAGCATGAACACTGAAGCTTTCTTT. It codes for CSVEEASMNTEAFF.

This clone has more than one count but fewer than ten. The chain recombines TRBV19 with TRBJ1-1, with 8 bases aligning to TRBD1. The length of the CDR3 is 14 residues. Trimming took 2 bases from V and 4 from J; bases not matched to a gene: 3. Per the germline V gene, CDR1 is LNHDA and CDR2 is SQIVND (reference sequence). Here the CDR3 DNA reads TGTGCCAGTAGTATACAGGGGGCGCCCACTGAAGCTTTCTTT. This codes for CASSIQGAPTEAFF. Full variable domain (remainder filled in from reference TRBV19 and TRBJ1-1): DGGITQSPKYLFRKEGQNVTLSCEQNLNHDAMYWYRQDPGQGLRLIYYSQIVNDFQKGDIAEGYSVSREKKESFPLTVTSAQKNPTAFYLCASSIQGAPTEAFFGQGTRLTVV.

V gene TRBV7-2 combines with J gene TRBJ1-5, with D possibly matching TRBD1 (5 bases). Between the trimmed V and J ends, which lost 5 bases and 3 bases, there was a span of 11 bases. CDR1 and CDR2 from the germline V gene are SGHTA and FQGNSA. The CDR3 runs 14 residues. CDR3 coding DNA: TGTGCCAGCAGCCGCGACAGTACCAATCAGCCCCAGCATTTT. Translating it yields CASSRDSTNQPQHF.

The chain joins TRBV4-1 to TRBJ2-3, with 7 positions matching TRBD2. J gave up 0 bases and V 1 base, and 1 base lay outside the gene matches. The CDR3 is 15 amino acids. The V gene's germline CDR1 is MGHRA and CDR2 YSYEKL. The CDR3 sequence is CASSQGSGSTDTQYF. The DNA for the CDR3 is TGCGCCAGCAGCCAAGGTAGCGGGAGCACAGATACGCAGTATTTT.

This sequence joins TRBV5-5 and TRBJ1-1; D might be TRBD1 (6 bases). V gave up 0 bases and J gave up 1 base, with 7 bases separating them. The CDR3 runs 14 residues. Per the germline V gene, CDR1 is SGHKS and CDR2 is YYEKEE (reference sequence). The CDR3 loop reads CASSLADRNTEAFF. The CDR3 DNA follows: TGTGCCAGCAGCTTGGCGGACAGGAACACTGAAGCTTTCTTT.

The chain joins TRBV11-2 to TRBJ1-3; TRBD1 matches 11 bases. The germline V gene has CDR1 SGHAT and CDR2 FQNNGV. The CDR3 extends over 14 amino acids. With V trimmed by 6 bases and J by 5 bases, 3 bases remained unmatched. The CDR3 nucleotides read TGTGCCAGCAGACGGACAGGGGGCAGAAACACCATATATTTT. Its protein product is CASRRTGGRNTIYF.

The sample holds a few counts of this clone. This chain links TRBV10-1 with TRBJ2-3, with unresolved D. Germline V gene lookup returns CDR1 WNHNN and CDR2 SYGVQD (reference sequence). The CDR3 is made up of 12 amino acids. The V gene lost 6 bases and the J gene lost 3 bases, with 7 bases spanning the gap. DNA for the CDR3: TGCGCCAGCAGAGGGATTACAGATACGCAGTATTTT. As protein: CASRGITDTQYF.

The rearrangement links TRBV6-2 or TRBV6-3 to TRBJ2-1; 16 bases fit TRBD2. V trimming: 7 bases; J trimming: 7 bases; junction bases outside the gene matches: 4. The CDR3 spans 15 residues. Per germline, CDR1 MNHEY and CDR2 SVGEGT. The CDR3 bases are TGTGCCAGCAACCCGGGACTAGCGGGAGGGAATGAGCAGTTCTTC. Translating gives CASNPGLAGGNEQFF.

This clone came up many times. V is TRBV2 and J is TRBJ2-2; 8 nucleotides match TRBD2. CDR1 is SNHLY, CDR2 FYNNEI, per germline. There are 14 residues in the CDR3. The J segment lost 4 bases and the V segment lost 7 bases, leaving 5 bases of the junction unmatched. The DNA of the CDR3 is TGTGCCAGCAACGGGAGGGCCACCACCGGGGAGCTGTTTTTT. It codes for CASNGRATTGELFF.

This chain links TRBV9 with TRBJ2-7; 9 bases agree with TRBD1. The V gene's germline CDR1 is SGDLS and CDR2 YYNGEE. The CDR3 runs 15 residues. J gave up 5 bases and V 0 bases, and 6 bases lay outside the gene matches. DNA for the CDR3: TGTGCCAGCAGCGTAGCCGGGACAGGGTTTGACGAGCAGTACTTC. It codes for CASSVAGTGFDEQYF.

The rearrangement uses TRBV10-3 and TRBJ2-1; D tentatively fits TRBD1 or TRBD2 (5 bases each). CDR1 ENHRY and CDR2 SYGVKD come from the germline V gene. The CDR3 runs to 12 residues. The V and J ends lost 0 bases and 11 bases respectively, with 8 bases between them. The CDR3 reads CAISESEGQQFF. CDR3 in DNA: TGTGCCATCAGTGAGTCCGAGGGACAGCAGTTCTTC.

This clone was seen a few times. The V and J genes are TRBV3-1 (or the pseudogene TRBV3-2) and TRBJ1-1; D ambiguous. With 1 base removed from V and 1 base from J, the gap between germline ends came to 10 bases. Germline CDR1 LGHDT, CDR2 YNNKEL (reference sequence). The CDR3 is 15 amino acids. CDR3 sequence: CASSQGVWGNTEAFF. Written as DNA, the CDR3 is TGTGCCAGCAGCCAAGGGGTTTGGGGGAACACTGAAGCTTTCTTT.

This clone has a single count. The chain has TRBV11-2 and TRBJ2-1; weak D call: TRBD1 (6 bases). V lost 5 bases and J lost 5, with 13 bases in between. The CDR3 has 14 residues. CDR1 is SGHAT, CDR2 FQNNGV, per germline. The CDR3, as DNA: TGTGCCAGCAGCGCATACAGGGAAAACAATGAGCAGTTCTTC. Its translation: CASSAYRENNEQFF.

This clone was observed at least ten times. The rearrangement links TRBV18 to TRBJ1-2, with D possibly being TRBD1 (6 bases). Per germline, CDR1 KGHSH and CDR2 LQKENI. V lost 3 bases, J lost 8 bases, and 16 bases lay in between. The CDR3 has 14 residues. CDR3: CASSPNGGHSGYTF. The CDR3 DNA is TGTGCCAGCTCACCCAATGGGGGCCATAGCGGCTACACCTTC.

This clone has just a few counts. This rearrangement joins TRBV5-4 to TRBJ1-2; maybe TRBD1 (5 bases). Germline lookup yields CDR1 SGHNT and CDR2 YYREEE (reference sequence). V lost 4 bases and J lost 4, with 14 bases in between. This CDR3 region has 14 residues. The CDR3 loop reads CASSPRGALYGYTF. The CDR3 nucleotides read TGTGCCAGCAGCCCAAGAGGGGCCCTCTATGGCTACACCTTC. The full variable domain, completed using reference TRBV5-4 and TRBJ1-2, is ETGVTQSPTHLIKTRGQQVTLRCSSQSGHNTVSWYQQALGQGPQFIFQYYREEENGRGNFPPRFSGLQFPNYSSELNVNALELDDSALYLCASSPRGALYGYTFGSGTRLTVV.

V is TRBV18 and J is TRBJ1-4; 7 bases align to TRBD1. The CDR3 contains 15 residues. Trimming at V came to 4 bases and at J to 5 bases, leaving 7 bases not matched to a gene. Per the germline V gene, CDR1 is KGHSH and CDR2 is LQKENI. The CDR3 sequence: CASSRDRARNEKLFF. CDR3 DNA sequence: TGTGCCAGCTCACGAGACAGGGCCCGCAATGAAAAACTGTTTTTT. The full variable domain, in which reference TRBV18 and TRBJ1-4 provide the parts outside the CDR3, is NAGVMQNPRHLVRRRGQEARLRCSPMKGHSHVYWYRQLPEEGLKFMVYLQKENIIDESGMPKERFSAEFPKEGPSILRIQQVVRGDSAAYFCASSRDRARNEKLFFGSGTQLSVL.

This clone was found a few times. The chain has TRBV7-9 and TRBJ2-3; weak D call: TRBD2 (5 bases). The CDR3 covers 16 residues. Germline lookup yields CDR1 SEHNR and CDR2 FQNEAQ (reference sequence). Trimming removed 7 bases at V and 0 bases at J, with 17 bases between. The CDR3 sequence is CASTSRGGRSTDTQYF. For the CDR3, the DNA is TGTGCCAGCACCTCCCGGGGTGGCAGGAGCACAGATACGCAGTATTTT.

CDR3 nucleotides: TGTGCCAGCAGTTACAGGGAGGGTCTAAACACCGGGGAGCTGTTTTTT. Its translation: CASSYREGLNTGELFF. The chain employs TRBV6-6 and TRBJ2-2; 7 nucleotides agree with TRBD2. Germline V gives CDR1 MNHNY, CDR2 SVGAGI (reference sequence). Losses at the gene ends were 2 bases for V and 2 bases for J; bases not matched to a gene: 5. The CDR3 spans 16 residues.

The J gene is TRBJ2-5, the V gene TRBV2; D might be TRBD2 (6 bases). V lost 11 bases to trimming and J lost 4 bases, with 20 bases between them. Germline CDR1 reads SNHLY; CDR2 reads FYNNEI. The CDR3 consists of 14 residues. The CDR3: CAGKQGLEGETQYF. CDR3 DNA: TGTGCCGGGAAGCAGGGCTTGGAGGGAGAGACCCAGTACTTC.

The CDR3 here is CASSLSGGGGTADTQYF. DNA of the CDR3: TGTGCCAGCAGCCTCTCGGGCGGCGGGGGCACGGCCGATACGCAGTATTTT. The rearrangement joins TRBV4-2 to TRBJ2-3; weak D call: TRBD2 (7 bases). This CDR3 spans 17 amino acids. The germline CDR1 and CDR2 sequences are LGHNA and YNFKEQ. Trimming stripped 4 bases from V and 6 bases from J, with 23 bases between.

The genes are TRBV28 and TRBJ1-5; no clear D. From germline, CDR1 is MDHEN and CDR2 SYDVKM. Trimming removed 3 bases at V and 4 bases at J, with 10 bases between. The CDR3 consists of 14 residues. DNA of the CDR3: TGTGCCAGCAGTTTGGGAGAATCTAATCAGCCCCAGCATTTT. Translating gives CASSLGESNQPQHF.

This clone has a single count. The rearrangement joins TRBV4-1 to TRBJ2-1, with 9 nucleotides matching TRBD2. CDR1 and CDR2 (germline): MGHRA, YSYEKL. The CDR3 runs 16 residues. V was pared by 4 bases and J by 7 bases, with 11 bases of the junction left unmatched. CDR3 DNA sequence: TGCGCCAGCAGCCCCATGAGGCGGGAGGGCAGGAATGAGCAGTTCTTC. Its protein product is CASSPMRREGRNEQFF.